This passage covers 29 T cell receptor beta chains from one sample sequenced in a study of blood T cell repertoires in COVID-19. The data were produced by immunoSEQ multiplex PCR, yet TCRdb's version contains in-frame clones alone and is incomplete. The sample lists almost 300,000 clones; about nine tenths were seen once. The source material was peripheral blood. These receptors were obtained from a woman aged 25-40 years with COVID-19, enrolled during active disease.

The CDR3 nucleotides are TGTGCCAGCAACGAAGGGGGTGGGACAGGGGGTCGCTACGAGCAGTACTTC. Its translation is CASNEGGGTGGRYEQYF. This chain connects TRBV27 to TRBJ2-7; TRBD1 matches 11 bases. The V segment lost 7 bases and the J segment 3 bases; nucleotides outside the gene matches: 14. CDR3 length equals 17 residues. The V gene's germline CDR1 is MNHEY and CDR2 SMNVEV (reference sequence).

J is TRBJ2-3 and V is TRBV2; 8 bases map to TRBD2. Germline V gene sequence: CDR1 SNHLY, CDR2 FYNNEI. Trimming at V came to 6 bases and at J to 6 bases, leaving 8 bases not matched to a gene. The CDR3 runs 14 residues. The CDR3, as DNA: TGTGCCAGCAGATTAACGGGGGGGCTGGATACGCAGTATTTT. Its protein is CASRLTGGLDTQYF.

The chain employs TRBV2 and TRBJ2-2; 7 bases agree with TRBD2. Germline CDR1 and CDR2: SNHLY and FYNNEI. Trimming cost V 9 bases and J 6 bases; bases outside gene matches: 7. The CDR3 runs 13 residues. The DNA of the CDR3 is TGTGCCAGGGGGGAGGGTCTCGCCGGGGAGCTGTTTTTT. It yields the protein CARGEGLAGELFF.

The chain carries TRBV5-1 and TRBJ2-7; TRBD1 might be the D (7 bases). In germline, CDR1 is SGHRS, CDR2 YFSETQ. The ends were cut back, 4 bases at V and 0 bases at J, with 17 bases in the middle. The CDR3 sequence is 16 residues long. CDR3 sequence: CASSGGPRDSSYEQYF. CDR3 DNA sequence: TGCGCCAGCAGCGGAGGGCCCCGGGACAGCTCCTACGAGCAGTACTTC.

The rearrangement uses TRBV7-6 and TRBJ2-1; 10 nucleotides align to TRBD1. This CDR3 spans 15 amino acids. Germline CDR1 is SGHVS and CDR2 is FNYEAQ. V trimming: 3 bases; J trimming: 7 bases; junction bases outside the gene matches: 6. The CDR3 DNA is TGTGCCAGCAGCTTTGGGACAGGGGCAAGGAATGAGCAGTTCTTC. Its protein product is CASSFGTGARNEQFF.

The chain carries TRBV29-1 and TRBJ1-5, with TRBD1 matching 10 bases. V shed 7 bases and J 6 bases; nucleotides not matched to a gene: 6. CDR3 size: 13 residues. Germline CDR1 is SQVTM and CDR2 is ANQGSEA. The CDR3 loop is CSAGTGAGQPQHF. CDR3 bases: TGCAGCGCCGGGACAGGGGCCGGTCAGCCCCAGCATTTT.

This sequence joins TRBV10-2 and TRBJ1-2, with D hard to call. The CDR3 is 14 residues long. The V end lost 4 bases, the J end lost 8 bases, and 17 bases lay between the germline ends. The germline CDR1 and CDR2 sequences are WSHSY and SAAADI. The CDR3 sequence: CASSGDGLTGGYTF. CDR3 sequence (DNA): TGCGCCAGCAGTGGGGATGGTTTAACGGGGGGCTACACCTTC.

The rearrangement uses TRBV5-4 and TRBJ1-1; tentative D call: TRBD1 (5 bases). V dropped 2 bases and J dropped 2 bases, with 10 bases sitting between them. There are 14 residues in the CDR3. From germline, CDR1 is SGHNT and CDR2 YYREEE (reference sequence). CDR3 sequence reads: CASSFQGINTEAFF. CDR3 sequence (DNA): TGTGCCAGCAGCTTTCAGGGTATCAACACTGAAGCTTTCTTT.

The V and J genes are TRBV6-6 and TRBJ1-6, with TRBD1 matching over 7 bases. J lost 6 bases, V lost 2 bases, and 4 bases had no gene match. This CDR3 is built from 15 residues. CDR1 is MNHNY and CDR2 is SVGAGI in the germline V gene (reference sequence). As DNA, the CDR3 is TGTGCCAGCAGTTACCCCGGGACAGTTAATTCACCCCTCCACTTT. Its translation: CASSYPGTVNSPLHF.

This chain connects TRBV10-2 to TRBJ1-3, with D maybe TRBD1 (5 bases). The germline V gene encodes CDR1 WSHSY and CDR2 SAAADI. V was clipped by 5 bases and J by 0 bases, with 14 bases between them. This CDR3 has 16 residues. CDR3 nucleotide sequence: TGCGCCAGCAGTTCCCGGACATACAGCTCTGGAAACACCATATATTTT. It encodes CASSSRTYSSGNTIYF.

CDR3 region: CASSPEARDSSYEQYF. CDR3 bases: TGCGCCAGCAGCCCAGAAGCCCGGGACAGCTCCTACGAGCAGTACTTC. The chain joins TRBV4-1 to TRBJ2-7; the match to TRBD1 covers 7 bases. CDR3 length: 16 residues. Germline V lookup: CDR1 MGHRA, CDR2 YSYEKL. The trim removed 4 bases at V and 0 bases at J, leaving 9 bases unmatched.

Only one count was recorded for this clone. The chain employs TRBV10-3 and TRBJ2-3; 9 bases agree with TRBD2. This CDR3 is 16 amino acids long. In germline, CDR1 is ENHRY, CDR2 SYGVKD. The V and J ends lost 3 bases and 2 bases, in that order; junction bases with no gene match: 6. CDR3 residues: CAISDPTSGSTDTQYF. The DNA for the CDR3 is TGTGCCATCAGTGATCCGACTAGCGGCTCCACAGATACGCAGTATTTT.

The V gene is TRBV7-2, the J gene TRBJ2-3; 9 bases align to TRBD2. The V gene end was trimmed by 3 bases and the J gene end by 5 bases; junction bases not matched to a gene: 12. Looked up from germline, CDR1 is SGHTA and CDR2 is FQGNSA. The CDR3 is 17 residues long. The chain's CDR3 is CASSLDERGASKDTQYF. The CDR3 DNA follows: TGTGCCAGCAGCTTGGATGAGCGGGGGGCCTCCAAAGATACGCAGTATTTT.

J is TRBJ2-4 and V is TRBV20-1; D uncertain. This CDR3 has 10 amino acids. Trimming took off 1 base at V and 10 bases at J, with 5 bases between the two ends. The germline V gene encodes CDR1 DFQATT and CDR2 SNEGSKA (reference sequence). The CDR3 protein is CSARARIQYF. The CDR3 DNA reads TGCAGTGCTAGAGCGAGAATTCAGTACTTC.

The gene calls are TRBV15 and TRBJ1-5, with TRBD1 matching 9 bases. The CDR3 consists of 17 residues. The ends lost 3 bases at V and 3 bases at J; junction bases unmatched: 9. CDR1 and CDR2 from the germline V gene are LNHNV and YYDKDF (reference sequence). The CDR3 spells CATSRNRGLVVNQPQHF. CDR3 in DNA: TGTGCCACCAGCAGGAACAGGGGGCTGGTTGTCAATCAGCCCCAGCATTTT.

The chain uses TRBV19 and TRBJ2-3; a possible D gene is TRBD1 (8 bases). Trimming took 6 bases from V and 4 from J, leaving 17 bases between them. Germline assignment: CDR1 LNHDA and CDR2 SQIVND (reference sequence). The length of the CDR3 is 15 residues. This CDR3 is CASRTGEGRSDTQYF. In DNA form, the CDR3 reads TGTGCCAGTAGGACAGGGGAGGGAAGATCAGATACGCAGTATTTT.

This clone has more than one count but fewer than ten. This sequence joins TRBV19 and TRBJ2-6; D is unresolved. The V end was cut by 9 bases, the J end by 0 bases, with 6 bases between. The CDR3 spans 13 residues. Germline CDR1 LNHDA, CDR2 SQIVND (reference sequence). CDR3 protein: CASQLSGANVLTF. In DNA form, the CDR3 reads TGTGCCAGCCAACTCTCTGGGGCCAACGTCCTGACTTTC.

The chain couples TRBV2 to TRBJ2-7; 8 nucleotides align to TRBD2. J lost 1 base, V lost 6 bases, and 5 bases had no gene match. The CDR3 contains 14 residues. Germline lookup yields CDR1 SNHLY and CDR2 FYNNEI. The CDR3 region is CASRTGRASYEQYF. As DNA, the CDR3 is TGTGCCAGCAGGACCGGGAGGGCTTCCTACGAGCAGTACTTC.

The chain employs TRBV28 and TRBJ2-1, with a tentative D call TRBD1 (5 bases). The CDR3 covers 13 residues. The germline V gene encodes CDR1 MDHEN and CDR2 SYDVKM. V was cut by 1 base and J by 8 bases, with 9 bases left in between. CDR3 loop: CASSLLSTDEQFF. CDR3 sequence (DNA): TGTGCCAGCAGTTTATTGTCGACAGATGAGCAGTTCTTC.

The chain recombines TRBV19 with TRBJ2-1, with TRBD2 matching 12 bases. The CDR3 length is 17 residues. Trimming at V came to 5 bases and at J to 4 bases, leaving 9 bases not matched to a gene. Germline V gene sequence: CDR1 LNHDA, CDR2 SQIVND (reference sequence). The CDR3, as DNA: TGTGCCAGTAGTTTAGTACTAGCGGGGGGTACATACAATGAGCAGTTCTTC. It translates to CASSLVLAGGTYNEQFF.

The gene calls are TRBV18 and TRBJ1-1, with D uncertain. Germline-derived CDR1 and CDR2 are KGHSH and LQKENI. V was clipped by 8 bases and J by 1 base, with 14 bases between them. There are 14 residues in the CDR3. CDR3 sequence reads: CASQPSAGNTEAFF. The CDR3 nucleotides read TGTGCCAGCCAACCATCGGCAGGGAACACTGAAGCTTTCTTT.

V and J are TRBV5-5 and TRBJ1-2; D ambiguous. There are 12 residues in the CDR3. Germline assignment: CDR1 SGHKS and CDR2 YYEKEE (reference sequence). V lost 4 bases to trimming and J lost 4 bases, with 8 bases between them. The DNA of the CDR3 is TGTGCCAGCAGCGTAAATAGCTATGGCTACACCTTC. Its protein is CASSVNSYGYTF. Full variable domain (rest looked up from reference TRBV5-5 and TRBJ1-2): DAGVTQSPTHLIKTRGQQVTLRCSPISGHKSVSWYQQVLGQGPQFIFQYYEKEERGRGNFPDRFSARQFPNYSSELNVNALLLGDSALYLCASSVNSYGYTFGSGTRLTVV.

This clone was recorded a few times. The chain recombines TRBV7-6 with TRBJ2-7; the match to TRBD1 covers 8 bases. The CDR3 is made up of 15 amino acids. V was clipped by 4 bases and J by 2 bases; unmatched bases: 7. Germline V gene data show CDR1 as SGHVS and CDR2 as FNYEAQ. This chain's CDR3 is CASSYRQGRTYEQYF. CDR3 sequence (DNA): TGTGCCAGCAGCTATCGACAGGGGAGGACCTACGAGCAGTACTTC.

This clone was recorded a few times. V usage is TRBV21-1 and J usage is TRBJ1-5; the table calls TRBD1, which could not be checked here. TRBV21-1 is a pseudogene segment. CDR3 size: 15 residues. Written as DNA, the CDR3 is TGTGCCAGCAGCGCCGGGACACCCTTTAATCAGCCCCAGCATTTT. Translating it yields CASSAGTPFNQPQHF.

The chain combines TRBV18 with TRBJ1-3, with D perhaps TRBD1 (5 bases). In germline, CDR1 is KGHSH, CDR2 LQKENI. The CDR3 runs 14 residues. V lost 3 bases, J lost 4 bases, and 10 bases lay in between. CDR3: CASSPGGSGNTIYF. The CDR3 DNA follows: TGTGCCAGCTCACCCGGGGGGTCCGGAAACACCATATATTTT. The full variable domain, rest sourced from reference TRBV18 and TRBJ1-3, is NAGVMQNPRHLVRRRGQEARLRCSPMKGHSHVYWYRQLPEEGLKFMVYLQKENIIDESGMPKERFSAEFPKEGPSILRIQQVVRGDSAAYFCASSPGGSGNTIYFGEGSWLTVV.

The CDR3 DNA sequence: TGTGCCTGGGCCGGGACAGGGGTCCCTTCCCAGTACTTC. Protein: CAWAGTGVPSQYF. This chain connects TRBV30 to TRBJ2-7; 10 nucleotides match TRBD1. The germline V gene has CDR1 GTSNPN and CDR2 SVGIG (reference sequence). The V and J ends lost 5 bases and 10 bases, in that order; junction bases with no gene match: 11. CDR3 size: 13 residues.

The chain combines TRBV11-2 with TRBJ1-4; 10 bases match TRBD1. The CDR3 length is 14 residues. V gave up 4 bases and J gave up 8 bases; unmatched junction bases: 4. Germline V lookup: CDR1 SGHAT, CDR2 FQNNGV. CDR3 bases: TGTGCCAGCAGCTCCGACAGGGGGCTGGAAAAACTGTTTTTT. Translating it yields CASSSDRGLEKLFF.

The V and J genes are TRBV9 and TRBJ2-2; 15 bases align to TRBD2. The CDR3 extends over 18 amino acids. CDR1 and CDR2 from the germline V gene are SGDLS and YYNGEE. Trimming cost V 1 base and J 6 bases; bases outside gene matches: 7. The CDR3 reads CASSVMGLAGGGAGELFF. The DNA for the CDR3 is TGTGCCAGCAGCGTAATGGGACTAGCGGGGGGCGGGGCCGGGGAGCTGTTTTTT.

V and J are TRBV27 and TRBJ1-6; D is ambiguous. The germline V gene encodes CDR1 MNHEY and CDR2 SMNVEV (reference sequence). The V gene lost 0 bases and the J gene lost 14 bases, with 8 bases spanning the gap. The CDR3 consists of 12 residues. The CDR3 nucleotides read TGTGCCAGCAGTTTATCGAGAGGCACCCTCCACTTT. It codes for CASSLSRGTLHF.